This TCR beta chain was recorded in a study of T cells in Graves' hyperthyroidism and ophthalmopathy. Study results and limitations: For ophthalmopathy, model prediction preceded onset by a median roughly 6.2 months.

A word on this clonotype: Its antigen is undetermined. A much larger clone lies a single base off, so this may be a read error.

This CDR3 has 16 residues. Per the germline V gene, CDR1 is SEHNR and CDR2 is FQNEAQ (reference sequence). V was trimmed by 3 bases and J by 0 bases, leaving 11 bases between them. Any patient presenting with uncontrolled infection, other autoimmune disease, pregnancy or lactation was left out. The diagnoses drew upon clinical symptoms, serum thyroxine and TRAb, thyroid ultrasound and orbital computed tomography. What was amplified from RNA transcripts were TCR beta CDR3 regions. Initially, a first-round RT-PCR of the TCR CDR3 employed the HTBI primer set. TCRdb fed the multiplex PCR reads into MiXCR, producing one record per CDR3 protein. The sample holds around 660,000 distinct CDR3 sequences, just under 45% seen once.

Sequenced: peripheral blood or thyroid tissue (not recorded which). The V call is TRBV7-9, the J call TRBJ2-2, with D hard to call. The receptor's source is an adult man with Graves' disease, either hyperthyroidism or ophthalmopathy (not recorded which). The CDR3 nucleotides are TGTGCCAGCAGCTTGTTGCCGATAGCGAACACCGGGGAGCTGTTTTTT. Amino acid sequence: CASSLLPIANTGELFF.